A single sample gave rise to the 12 T cell receptor beta chains below, sequenced in a study of T cells in localized non-small cell lung cancer. Assay used: immunoSEQ multiplex PCR; TCRdb lists only in-frame clones, some missing. This table holds roughly 40,000 clones, approximately 81% found once. This sample comprised peripheral blood mononuclear cells, obtained before any cancer treatment. The origin of the receptors is a male donor aged 60 or over with stage II lung adenocarcinoma.

The CDR3 DNA sequence: TGTGCCAGCAGCTCACCGGGACTTAATGAAAAACTGTTTTTT. It translates to CASSSPGLNEKLFF. The chain employs TRBV7-9 and TRBJ1-4, with a possible D match to TRBD1 (5 bases). CDR1 is SEHNR, CDR2 FQNEAQ, per germline (reference sequence). The CDR3 totals 14 residues. V shed 4 bases and J shed 4 bases, with 10 bases lying between them.

The chain uses TRBV7-8 and TRBJ1-4, with D hard to call. The CDR3 totals 15 residues. Between the trimmed V and J ends, which lost 4 bases and 2 bases, there was a span of 11 bases. Germline values: CDR1 SGHVS, CDR2 FQNEAQ. The CDR3 protein is CASSSRRWTNEKLFF. The CDR3 DNA sequence: TGTGCCAGCAGCTCCAGACGATGGACTAATGAAAAACTGTTTTTT.

This clone was observed a single time. This sequence joins TRBV27 and TRBJ2-3; 12 bases agree with TRBD2. CDR1 and CDR2 (germline): MNHEY, SMNVEV (reference sequence). The CDR3 extends over 18 amino acids. V was pared by 5 bases and J by 2 bases, with 11 bases of the junction left unmatched. CDR3 in DNA: TGTGCCAGCAGTAATCCCCCGGGACTAGCGGGCCCCACAGATACGCAGTATTTT. Translating it yields CASSNPPGLAGPTDTQYF.

This rearrangement joins TRBV5-6 to TRBJ2-4, with no clear D. There are 14 residues in the CDR3. From germline, CDR1 is SGHDT and CDR2 YYEEEE. V lost 2 bases, J lost 2 bases, and 8 bases lay in between. In nucleotides, the CDR3 is TGTGCCAGCAGCTTAAGGATATCCAAAAACATTCAGTACTTC. Translation: CASSLRISKNIQYF.

This sequence joins TRBV18 and TRBJ1-4, with D uncertain. CDR3 length: 14 residues. Germline CDR1 KGHSH, CDR2 LQKENI. The V end lost 4 bases, the J end lost 5 bases, and 11 bases lay between the germline ends. This CDR3 reads CASSQEPVNEKLFF. In DNA, the CDR3 is TGTGCCAGCTCACAGGAGCCAGTCAATGAAAAACTGTTTTTT.

The chain carries TRBV19 and TRBJ1-5; D unresolved. The V and J ends lost 3 bases and 3 bases respectively, with 12 bases between them. This CDR3 is 15 amino acids long. Germline CDR1 reads LNHDA; CDR2 reads SQIVND (reference sequence). The CDR3 DNA reads TGTGCCAGTAGTATCGGGAGAACACCCAATCAGCCCCAGCATTTT. Amino acid sequence: CASSIGRTPNQPQHF.

The DNA of the CDR3 is TGTGCCAGCAGAAGACTAGCGGCCGACAATACGCAGTATTTT. The encoded protein is CASRRLAADNTQYF. The chain couples TRBV28 to TRBJ2-3; 9 bases map to TRBD2. The CDR3 is 14 amino acids. CDR1 is MDHEN and CDR2 is SYDVKM in the germline V gene. With V trimmed by 6 bases and J by 7 bases, 8 bases remained unmatched.

The V gene is TRBV28, the J gene TRBJ1-4; tentative D call: TRBD1 (5 bases). V lost 6 bases to trimming and J lost 5 bases, with 13 bases between them. Germline CDR1 is MDHEN and CDR2 is SYDVKM. This CDR3 has 14 residues. The CDR3 DNA sequence: TGTGCCAGCAGCTGGGGGGTTGGGAATGAAAAACTGTTTTTT. Its translation: CASSWGVGNEKLFF.

This rearrangement joins TRBV5-1 to TRBJ2-1; tentatively, D is TRBD2 (6 bases). Deletions cut 4 bases from V and 0 bases from J, with 11 bases between. The CDR3 runs to 15 residues. CDR1 is SGHRS, CDR2 YFSETQ, per germline. This chain's CDR3 is CASSPTSRSYNEQFF. The CDR3 nucleotides read TGCGCCAGCAGCCCAACTAGCCGCTCCTACAATGAGCAGTTCTTC.

The rearrangement joins TRBV19 to TRBJ2-1; D tentatively fits TRBD1 or TRBD2 (7 bases each). Trimming left V 9 bases short and J 10 bases short, with 22 bases between. CDR1 is LNHDA, CDR2 SQIVND, per germline (reference sequence). The CDR3 contains 14 residues. This CDR3 is CASRTGEGRGEQFF. The CDR3, as DNA: TGTGCCAGCAGAACAGGGGAGGGCCGAGGAGAGCAGTTCTTC. Supplemented by reference TRBV19 and TRBJ2-1, the full variable domain reads DGGITQSPKYLFRKEGQNVTLSCEQNLNHDAMYWYRQDPGQGLRLIYYSQIVNDFQKGDIAEGYSVSREKKESFPLTVTSAQKNPTAFYLCASRTGEGRGEQFFGPGTRLTVL.

This clone was detected once. J is TRBJ2-7 and V is TRBV6-5; TRBD1 aligns across 9 bases. Germline CDR1 reads MNHEY; CDR2 reads SVGAGI. The V and J ends lost 11 bases and 6 bases, in that order; junction bases with no gene match: 14. This CDR3 is built from 14 residues. The CDR3 DNA reads TGTGCCGTCACAACCGGGACAGGGAGGCGCGAGCAGTACTTC. It encodes CAVTTGTGRREQYF.

The count of this clone is one. V is TRBV6-6 and J is TRBJ2-7; D could derive from TRBD1 or TRBD2 (5 bases each). Per the germline V gene, CDR1 is MNHNY and CDR2 is SVGAGI (reference sequence). V gave up 2 bases and J gave up 5 bases, with 7 bases separating them. CDR3 size: 12 residues. The DNA for the CDR3 is TGTGCCAGCAGTTACATGGGGGACGAGCAGTACTTC. Its protein product is CASSYMGDEQYF.